A selection of T cell receptor beta chains follows, all from one sample in a study of T cell repertoires in cytomegalovirus infection. Each CDR3 protein gets one entry after TCRdb re-called the reads with MiXCR. The table shows about 260,000 distinct CDR3 sequences, with less than 9.5% occurring only once. Source material: PBMCs. All receptors derive from a human donor in good health (CMV status not recorded). Some clones in this sample may be carry-over from other donors' samples. CDR3s include the opening cysteine and the closing phenylalanine or tryptophan.

>TRBJ2-3|TRBV6-2/TRBV6-3
CASSDGTSGAFPDTQYF
>TRBJ1-1|TRBV4-3
CASSQSRVGRTEAFF
>TRBJ2-1|TRBV7-2
CASSLRRRLLDFGYNEQFF
>TRBJ1-2|TRBV28
CASSPTGTVANYGYTF
>TRBJ2-1|TRBV12-3/TRBV12-4
CASTSDGNYNEQFF
>TRBJ1-5|TRBV2
CATDGVQGSKWPQHF
>TRBJ1-2|TRBV20-1
CSARRQGVLFGYTF
>TRBJ2-5|TRBV5-1
CASSPRDPTFGTRPSTQYF
>TRBJ2-3|TRBV7-2
CASTSQQGPDTQYF
>TRBJ2-7|TRBV7-2
CASSFPSGGASEQYF
>TRBJ2-3|TRBV24-1
CATSDRSGGAVDTQYF
>TRBJ1-1|TRBV7-3
CASTLNPGSTEAFF
>TRBJ2-1|TRBV7-2
CASSPRGMGGANLSYNEQFF
>TRBJ2-3|TRBV7-2
CASSFLAGAPSTDTQYF
>TRBJ2-2|TRBV10-3
CAISARAGGTNTGELFF
>TRBJ1-2|TRBV15
CATSDGPLGYTF
>TRBJ1-1|TRBV7-2
CASSLGQATREAFF
>TRBJ1-3|TRBV28
CASSWTAQLFSGNTIYF
>TRBJ2-4|TRBV2
CASISGGAKNIQYF
>TRBJ2-3|TRBV20-1
CSVHQREGQDTQYF
>TRBJ2-7|TRBV6-2/TRBV6-3
CASSYSPRTQLLDTYEQYF
>TRBJ1-1|TRBV15
CATSRARSGTEAFF
>TRBJ2-7|TRBV19
CASSRRDRLLTSEQYF
>TRBJ1-4|TRBV28
CASRLDRVEKLFF
>TRBJ1-1|TRBV6-1
CASFRRGNTEAFF
>TRBJ1-2|TRBV7-2
CASSIIGQGGYTF
>TRBJ2-3|TRBV20-1
CSARVPPVDTQYF
>TRBJ1-2|TRBV7-2
CASSFGQGARGYTF
>TRBJ1-5|TRBV28
CATEGSEQPQHF
>TRBJ1-6|TRBV11-2
CASSRMRQGMAPLHF
>TRBJ1-5|TRBV7-2
CASSPQQGLNQPQHF
>TRBJ1-2|TRBV7-2
CASSLDWGGYTF
>TRBJ1-2|TRBV29-1
CSVEEMGWGSVGGYTF
>TRBJ1-1|TRBV28
CASSPQPRTRNTEAFF
>TRBJ2-7|TRBV7-9
CASSPDRVMSYEQYF
>TRBJ2-1|TRBV7-2
CASSATPGLAGGLAYNEQFF
>TRBJ2-7|TRBV20-1
CSARWMNMHEQYF
>TRBJ1-5|TRBV20-1
CSAGQGSNQPQHF
>TRBJ2-1|TRBV7-2
CASSRPPGTESYNEQFF
>TRBJ2-2|TRBV5-1
CASSLGGASGELFF
>TRBJ1-2|TRBV19
CASSIRGQNYGYTF
>TRBJ1-1|TRBV14
CASSQKRSWTEAFF
>TRBJ2-7|TRBV7-2
CASSLSLAGGPSFSSYEQYF
>TRBJ2-1|TRBV6-6
CASSPRGGSFSYNEQFF
>TRBJ1-3|TRBV4-3
CASSQGPYNAGNTIYF
>TRBJ2-7|TRBV7-2
CASSWSTESYEQYF
>TRBJ2-1|TRBV7-2
CASSLARGLGEQFF
>TRBJ2-5|TRBV7-6
CASSLAPLAGQETQYF
>TRBJ1-2|TRBV7-2
CASSLRQGNGYTF
>TRBJ2-7|TRBV20-1
CSAPVPGQSEQYF
>TRBJ2-1|TRBV2
CASLQRTNNHNEQFF
>TRBJ2-6|TRBV7-9
CASSRRGGLSGANVLTF
>TRBJ2-7|TRBV18
CASSPISGSAYEQYF
>TRBJ1-6|TRBV20-1
CSARFGSSYNSPLHF